This T cell receptor beta chain is drawn from a study of shared clonotypes between healthy human individuals. Sorted-subset replicate PCRs used about 0.2 ug of genomic DNA. This amount corresponded to 30,000 to 35,000 T cell genomes. Measured with immunoSEQ multiplex PCR; TCRdb has only the in-frame clones, and not every one. Of 750,000 to 1,000,000 clones in the sample, about 91% were seen once. CD45RO negativity and positive selection for CCR7 defined naive CD8 cells, a population that excluded terminally differentiated effector memory CD45RA+ cells. Study results and caveats: On the whole, naive subsets had larger estimated richness than memory subsets had. Sharing across four donors was highest in naive CD4 (around 5%) and lowest in memory CD8 (0.4%).

A word on this clone: Its antigen is still unknown.

This TCR was sampled from a man aged 25-40 years in good health. Sequenced input: naive CD8+ T cells sorted from blood.

Here the CDR3 reads CASRTWASSTDTQYF. CDR3 sequence (DNA): TGTGCCAGCAGAACGTGGGCTAGCAGCACAGATACGCAGTATTTT. This sequence joins TRBV27 and TRBJ2-3; D may be TRBD2 (5 bases). The CDR3 runs to 15 residues. Trimming left V 6 bases short and J 0 bases short, with 13 bases between. In germline, CDR1 is MNHEY, CDR2 SMNVEV (reference sequence).